The rows below give T cell receptor beta chains drawn from one sample of a study of T cell changes during pregnancy in multiple sclerosis. This table comes from immunoSEQ multiplex PCR, and its TCRdb copy is limited to in-frame clones, with some not included. This table holds some 40,000 clones, 90% to 95% found once. This material consisted of CD4+ T cells from peripheral blood mononuclear cells, taken after pregnancy. The receptors originated from a female donor with multiple sclerosis, enrolled in a pregnancy study. CDR3s include the opening cysteine and the closing phenylalanine or tryptophan. D genes are given only for firm matches. Not every row has a clone size; where given, it reads once, few, many or a size class.

CASSQQLFDEQYF | TGCGCCAGCAGCCAACAGCTGTTCGACGAGCAGTACTTC | TRBJ2-7 | NA | 13 | TRBV5-1 | NA
CASKGLNNEKLFF | TGTGCCAGTAAGGGACTGAATAATGAAAAACTGTTTTTT | TRBJ1-4 | NA | 13 | TRBV9 | NA
CASSLGGQEIRSPLHF | TGTGCCAGCAGCTTGGGGGGACAGGAGATAAGATCACCCCTCCACTTT | TRBJ1-6 | TRBD1 | 16 | TRBV5-5 | NA
CASSLSGRGSSYNSPLHF | TGTGCCAGCAGTTTATCGGGTCGGGGAAGCTCCTATAATTCACCCCTCCACTTT | TRBJ1-6 | NA | 18 | TRBV27 | NA
CASSSRESSYNSPLHF | TGTGCCAGTTCGTCCAGGGAAAGCTCCTATAATTCACCCCTCCACTTT | TRBJ1-6 | NA | 16 | TRBV19 | NA
CASSQDTGTTTDTQYF | TGTGCCAGCAGCCAAGATACCGGGACAACGACAGATACGCAGTATTTT | TRBJ2-3 | NA | 16 | TRBV4-2 | NA
CAIRPTSGGETQYF | TGTGCCATCAGGCCAACTAGCGGGGGAGAGACCCAGTACTTC | TRBJ2-5 | TRBD2 | 14 | TRBV10-3 | NA
CASSSTGIDYGYTF | TGTGCCAGCAGCTCAACAGGGATTGACTATGGCTACACCTTC | TRBJ1-2 | NA | 14 | TRBV5-6 | once
CASSLGTSEDTQYF | TGTGCTAGCAGCCTAGGGACTAGCGAAGATACGCAGTATTTT | TRBJ2-3 | TRBD2 | 14 | TRBV7-7 | NA
CASSPPTGGIPYEQYF | TGTGCCAGCAGCCCTCCTACGGGGGGCATTCCCTACGAGCAGTACTTC | TRBJ2-7 | NA | 16 | TRBV21-1 | NA
CASSEGGTGGTEAFF | TGTGCCAGCAGCGAGGGGGGGACAGGGGGCACTGAAGCTTTCTTT | TRBJ1-1 | TRBD1 | 15 | TRBV9 | NA
CATSRADGGTEAFF | TGTGCCACCAGCAGAGCGGACGGGGGGACTGAAGCTTTCTTT | TRBJ1-1 | NA | 14 | TRBV15 | NA
CASSRAQEGGYEQYF | TGTGCCAGTAGTAGGGCGCAGGAAGGTGGCTACGAGCAGTACTTC | TRBJ2-7 | NA | 15 | TRBV19 | NA
CASSLTASQARNEQFF | TGTGCCAGCAGCTTAACGGCCAGCCAGGCTCGGAATGAGCAGTTCTTC | TRBJ2-1 | NA | 16 | TRBV7-3 | NA
CASKTGGYEQFF | TGTGCCAGCAAGACAGGGGGCTATGAGCAGTTCTTC | TRBJ2-1 | TRBD1 | 12 | TRBV2 | NA
CASSEGRRDRAHEQYF | TGTGCCAGCAGTGAAGGAAGGAGGGACAGGGCTCACGAGCAGTACTTC | TRBJ2-7 | TRBD1 | 16 | TRBV2 | NA
CASSVATWGGRDTQYF | TGTGCCAGCAGCGTAGCTACGTGGGGGGGCCGAGATACGCAGTATTTT | TRBJ2-3 | NA | 16 | TRBV9 | NA
CASSQTGTLRYEQYF | TGTGCCAGCAGCCAAACCGGGACACTTAGGTACGAGCAGTACTTC | TRBJ2-7 | NA | 15 | TRBV14 | NA
CASSEEAGATYHAYNEQFF | TGCGCCAGCAGTGAAGAAGCGGGGGCCACCTATCACGCCTACAATGAGCAGTTCTTC | TRBJ2-1 | TRBD2 | 19 | TRBV10-1 | NA
CASSPWSPGGTTGYTF | TGTGCCAGTAGTCCCTGGTCGCCAGGGGGTACTACTGGCTACACCTTC | TRBJ1-2 | TRBD1 | 16 | TRBV19 | NA
CAWSVNLGEPQHF | TGTGCCTGGAGTGTAAATTTAGGGGAGCCCCAGCATTTT | TRBJ1-5 | NA | 13 | TRBV30 | NA
CASSPGQGTETQYF | TGCGCCAGCAGCCCTGGGCAGGGTACGGAGACCCAGTACTTC | TRBJ2-5 | NA | 14 | TRBV5-1 | NA
CASRTLIRGKETQYF | TGTGCCAGCAGGACCTTAATTCGGGGGAAAGAGACCCAGTACTTC | TRBJ2-5 | NA | 15 | TRBV27 | NA
CASSRGQGVNEQFF | TGTGCCAGCAGCCGAGGACAGGGGGTCAATGAGCAGTTCTTC | TRBJ2-1 | TRBD1 | 14 | TRBV11-3 | NA
CASSPGQGWREQYF | TGTGCCAGCAGCCCAGGACAGGGGTGGCGAGAGCAGTACTTC | TRBJ2-7 | TRBD1 | 14 | TRBV7-4 | NA
CASSDRTGGGGELFF | TGTGCCAGCAGTGATAGGACAGGGGGAGGCGGGGAGCTGTTTTTT | TRBJ2-2 | TRBD1 | 15 | TRBV6-1 | once
CASSLGRGAGGPSETQYF | TGTGCCAGCAGCTTAGGAAGAGGAGCGGGGGGGCCGTCGGAGACCCAGTACTTC | TRBJ2-5 | TRBD2 | 18 | TRBV11-2 | few
CSVRGQGGNEQYF | TGCAGCGTAAGAGGGCAGGGGGGCAACGAGCAGTACTTC | TRBJ2-7 | NA | 13 | TRBV29-1 | NA
CASSPGGQLPYGYTF | TGCGCCAGCAGCCCGGGGGGGCAGCTACCCTATGGCTACACCTTC | TRBJ1-2 | NA | 15 | TRBV5-1 | once
CASSESVNQPQHF | TGCGCCAGCAGTGAGAGCGTCAATCAGCCCCAGCATTTT | TRBJ1-5 | NA | 13 | TRBV10-1 | once
CAWGTGNTEAFF | TGTGCCTGGGGGACAGGGAACACTGAAGCTTTCTTT | TRBJ1-1 | TRBD1 | 12 | TRBV30 | NA
CASSDGSSGGRGETQYF | TGTGCCAGCAGTGACGGGTCTAGCGGGGGCCGTGGGGAGACCCAGTACTTC | TRBJ2-5 | TRBD2 | 17 | TRBV5-4 | NA
CASSSTDYTKGQRTYGYTF | TGTGCCAGCAGCTCTACCGACTACACAAAGGGACAGAGAACTTATGGCTACACCTTC | TRBJ1-2 | TRBD1 | 19 | TRBV11-1 | once
CASSLRGGSYGYTF | TGTGCCAGCAGCCTAAGAGGAGGGAGCTATGGCTACACCTTC | TRBJ1-2 | NA | 14 | TRBV7-2 | NA
CASSTTGGPRDTQYF | TGCGCCAGCAGCACAACGGGGGGGCCAAGAGATACGCAGTATTTT | TRBJ2-3 | TRBD2 | 15 | TRBV4-1 | NA
CASSRGEAEAFF | TGCGCCAGCAGCCGGGGAGAGGCTGAAGCTTTCTTT | TRBJ1-1 | NA | 12 | TRBV5-1 | few
CASSPHGREKLFF | TGTGCCAGCTCACCACACGGGAGGGAAAAACTGTTTTTT | TRBJ1-4 | NA | 13 | TRBV18 | NA
CASSFGGSGNTIYF | TGTGCCAGCAGCTTTGGGGGGAGTGGAAACACCATATATTTT | TRBJ1-3 | NA | 14 | TRBV5-5 | NA
CASSQESRTGGNGNQPQHF | TGTGCCAGCAGCCAGGAATCCCGAACGGGAGGGAACGGCAATCAGCCCCAGCATTTT | TRBJ1-5 | NA | 19 | TRBV4-2 | NA